Shown below are 20 T cell receptor beta chains from a single sample sequenced in a study of blood T cell repertoires in COVID-19. Here immunoSEQ multiplex PCR was the method, and the copy in TCRdb shows in-frame clones only, minus some. The sample holds some 47,000 clones, about 90% seen once. Sequencing was carried out using peripheral blood. These TCRs come from an elderly woman in a cohort sampled during active or convalescent COVID-19.

The genes are TRBV9 and TRBJ2-3, with 9 bases lining up with TRBD1. This CDR3 has 18 residues. Germline assignment: CDR1 SGDLS and CDR2 YYNGEE. With 3 bases clipped from V and 8 bases from J, the junction kept 19 bases outside the gene matches. This CDR3 reads CASSARDTGGAKVVTQYF. The DNA of the CDR3 is TGTGCCAGCAGCGCAAGGGACACAGGGGGCGCAAAGGTGGTTACGCAGTATTTT.

The rearrangement uses TRBV2 and TRBJ2-2; no firm D call. The CDR3 is 14 amino acids. CDR1 and CDR2 (germline): SNHLY, FYNNEI. V lost 5 bases, J lost 6 bases, and 13 bases lay in between. The CDR3 reads CASSPPPVAGELFF. CDR3 nucleotides: TGTGCCAGCAGTCCACCCCCGGTGGCCGGGGAGCTGTTTTTT.

The table lists this clone with a count of one. The gene calls are TRBV7-9 and TRBJ2-7; 7 positions match TRBD2. The V and J ends lost 2 bases and 2 bases, in that order; junction bases with no gene match: 6. Germline-derived CDR1 and CDR2 are SEHNR and FQNEAQ (reference sequence). CDR3 length: 15 amino acids. This chain's CDR3 is CASSLIAGPAYEQYF. For the CDR3, the DNA is TGTGCCAGCAGCTTAATAGCGGGCCCTGCCTACGAGCAGTACTTC.

V is TRBV5-1 and J is TRBJ1-1; D perhaps matches TRBD1 (5 bases). Germline lookup yields CDR1 SGHRS and CDR2 YFSETQ. V was pared by 4 bases and J by 2 bases, with 15 bases between. The CDR3 loop spans 15 amino acids. This chain's CDR3 is CASSIDSARNTEAFF. In DNA, the CDR3 is TGCGCCAGCAGCATCGACAGTGCCCGCAACACTGAAGCTTTCTTT.

This clone occurred once. V usage is TRBV5-5 and J usage is TRBJ2-1, with TRBD2 matching over 16 bases. V gave up 1 base and J gave up 8 bases; unmatched junction bases: 6. Germline CDR1 and CDR2: SGHKS and YYEKEE (reference sequence). This CDR3 has 17 residues. The CDR3 coding sequence is TGTGCCAGCAGCTTGTCGGGACTAGCGGGGGGGCCTTATGAGCAGTTCTTC. It codes for CASSLSGLAGGPYEQFF.

The chain employs TRBV24-1 and TRBJ2-5, with 12 bases lining up with TRBD2. Germline CDR1 KGHDR, CDR2 SFDVKD. J lost 4 bases, V lost 3 bases, and 5 bases had no gene match. The CDR3 is 16 amino acids. The CDR3 reads CATSDGLAGYRETQYF. CDR3 DNA sequence: TGTGCCACCAGTGATGGACTAGCGGGATATCGAGAGACCCAGTACTTC.

The chain links TRBV9 to TRBJ2-7; TRBD2 matches at 7 bases. Trimming at V came to 4 bases and at J to 9 bases, leaving 7 bases not matched to a gene. Germline assignment: CDR1 SGDLS and CDR2 YYNGEE. The CDR3 is made up of 12 amino acids. CDR3 in amino acids: CASSPDGGMQYF. In nucleotides, the CDR3 is TGTGCCAGCAGCCCCGACGGGGGGATGCAGTACTTC.

The V and J genes are TRBV10-3 and TRBJ2-2, with 9 bases fitting TRBD2. The CDR3 runs to 19 residues. After removal of 0 bases from V and 6 bases from J, the junction contained 14 bases not matched to a gene. The germline V gene encodes CDR1 ENHRY and CDR2 SYGVKD. CDR3 nucleotide sequence: TGTGCCATCAGTGAGTCGATGATTAGCGGGGGCAGCGTTTCCGGGGAGCTGTTTTTT. Protein: CAISESMISGGSVSGELFF.

The genes are TRBV7-9 and TRBJ2-3; 9 nucleotides line up with TRBD1. The germline gives CDR1 SEHNR, CDR2 FQNEAQ (reference sequence). Trimming cost V 4 bases and J 3 bases; bases outside gene matches: 5. The CDR3 is made up of 15 amino acids. DNA for the CDR3: TGTGCCAGCAGCTCCTGGGACAGGGTGACAGATACGCAGTATTTT. Translating it yields CASSSWDRVTDTQYF.

The rearrangement uses TRBV9 and TRBJ1-2, with 8 bases aligning to TRBD1. Germline V lookup: CDR1 SGDLS, CDR2 YYNGEE. The V gene end was trimmed by 3 bases and the J gene end by 2 bases; junction bases not matched to a gene: 9. The CDR3 has 16 residues. The CDR3: CASSGKLTGANYGYTF. The CDR3 nucleotides are TGTGCCAGCAGCGGAAAATTGACAGGGGCGAACTATGGCTACACCTTC.

This clone was detected only a few times. The V call is TRBV4-1, the J call TRBJ1-1, with D unclear. CDR1 and CDR2 from the germline V gene are MGHRA and YSYEKL. Trimming cost V 0 bases and J 11 bases, with 10 bases left between them. The CDR3 has 12 amino acids. The CDR3 coding sequence is TGCGCCAGCAGCCAAGAAGTAACGGGGGCTTTCTTT. It translates to CASSQEVTGAFF.

The rearrangement links TRBV19 to TRBJ1-1; D uncertain. V lost 7 bases and J 5 bases, leaving 17 bases between the germline ends. The CDR3 loop spans 14 amino acids. The germline V gene has CDR1 LNHDA and CDR2 SQIVND (reference sequence). Here the CDR3 reads CASKRGPGSTEAFF. CDR3 sequence (DNA): TGTGCCAGTAAACGGGGTCCCGGTTCGACTGAAGCTTTCTTT.

The gene calls are TRBV9 and TRBJ1-3, with unresolved D. Trimming stripped 4 bases from V and 2 bases from J, with 13 bases between. The CDR3 sequence is 15 residues long. Germline assignment: CDR1 SGDLS and CDR2 YYNGEE. CDR3 sequence reads: CASSTSPLTGNTIYF. The CDR3 region has the DNA TGTGCCAGCAGCACCAGTCCTTTAACTGGAAACACCATATATTTT.

The CDR3 region is CASRERTSGSSPEQFF. The CDR3 DNA follows: TGTGCCAGCAGGGAACGGACTAGCGGGAGTTCGCCGGAGCAGTTCTTC. The genes are TRBV2 and TRBJ2-1, with 13 bases that match TRBD2. Trimming took 6 bases from V and 10 from J; bases not matched to a gene: 12. Per the germline V gene, CDR1 is SNHLY and CDR2 is FYNNEI. The CDR3 totals 16 residues.

The CDR3 region is CASSLQGTNYGYTF. For the CDR3, the DNA is TGTGCCAGCAGCTTACAGGGCACTAACTATGGCTACACCTTC. J is TRBJ1-2 and V is TRBV7-9, with a tentative D call TRBD1 (5 bases). The V gene lost 2 bases and the J gene lost 0 bases, with 7 bases spanning the gap. Germline V lookup: CDR1 SEHNR, CDR2 FQNEAQ (reference sequence). The CDR3 has 14 residues.

The rearrangement joins TRBV24-1 to TRBJ2-1; D possibly corresponds to TRBD2 (6 bases). Germline assignment: CDR1 KGHDR and CDR2 SFDVKD. The V end lost 4 bases, the J end lost 2 bases, and 17 bases lay between the germline ends. This CDR3 has 17 amino acids. In DNA form, the CDR3 reads TGTGCCACCAGTGACCCTGGGCGGGGAAACACCTACAATGAGCAGTTCTTC. It specifies CATSDPGRGNTYNEQFF.

The chain carries TRBV2 and TRBJ2-1; 7 bases line up with TRBD2. V was clipped by 6 bases and J by 0 bases; unmatched bases: 8. The CDR3 runs to 16 residues. Germline V gives CDR1 SNHLY, CDR2 FYNNEI. The CDR3 reads CASSPSGGGSYNEQFF. In nucleotides, the CDR3 is TGTGCCAGCAGCCCCTCTGGGGGGGGCTCCTACAATGAGCAGTTCTTC.

V is TRBV5-4 and J is TRBJ2-1, with D tentatively TRBD1 (6 bases). Germline CDR1 is SGHNT and CDR2 is YYREEE (reference sequence). The CDR3 spans 14 residues. The V and J ends lost 4 bases and 8 bases respectively, with 16 bases between them. The CDR3 DNA follows: TGTGCCAGCAGCCCCGTATCTAAGGGGGATGAGCAGTTCTTC. Translated: CASSPVSKGDEQFF.

The chain couples TRBV27 to TRBJ2-2; D may be TRBD2 (6 bases). V was clipped by 3 bases and J by 5 bases, with 13 bases between them. In germline, CDR1 is MNHEY, CDR2 SMNVEV (reference sequence). CDR3 length: 15 residues. This CDR3 is CASSFSGGRTGELFF. The CDR3 DNA sequence: TGTGCCAGCAGTTTCTCCGGAGGGAGGACCGGGGAGCTGTTTTTT.

The chain joins TRBV4-1 to TRBJ1-5; D is ambiguous. The CDR3 sequence is 15 residues long. The germline CDR1 and CDR2 sequences are MGHRA and YSYEKL. V shed 4 bases and J shed 6 bases, with 16 bases lying between them. The CDR3 here is CASSPRAEGGQPQHF. The CDR3 DNA reads TGCGCCAGCAGCCCTCGGGCGGAGGGTGGTCAGCCCCAGCATTTT.